This TCR beta chain was found in a study of T cell responses to AZD1222 COVID-19 vaccine. Findings of the study overall: Researchers took repertoire samples only after the peak T cell response had come. Rises in breadth and depth of Spike-specific TCRs came after two AZD1222 doses.

Clones were sequenced by immunoSEQ multiplex PCR, and TCRdb holds only the in-frame ones, with some missing. Here the sample spans 150,000 to 180,000 clones, approximately 91% being singletons. Note on this clone: What it binds is not known.

The sample in question was peripheral blood, obtained after recovery from COVID-19. This TCR came from an adult who had recovered from COVID-19.

CDR3 loop: CASSLASGSATGELFF. CDR3 bases: TGTGCCAGCAGCTTAGCTAGCGGGAGTGCCACCGGGGAGCTGTTTTTT. The V and J genes are TRBV7-2 and TRBJ2-2; 9 bases line up with TRBD2. The CDR3 sequence is 16 residues long. Trimming took 0 bases from V and 4 from J; bases not matched to a gene: 3. Germline lookup yields CDR1 SGHTA and CDR2 FQGNSA.